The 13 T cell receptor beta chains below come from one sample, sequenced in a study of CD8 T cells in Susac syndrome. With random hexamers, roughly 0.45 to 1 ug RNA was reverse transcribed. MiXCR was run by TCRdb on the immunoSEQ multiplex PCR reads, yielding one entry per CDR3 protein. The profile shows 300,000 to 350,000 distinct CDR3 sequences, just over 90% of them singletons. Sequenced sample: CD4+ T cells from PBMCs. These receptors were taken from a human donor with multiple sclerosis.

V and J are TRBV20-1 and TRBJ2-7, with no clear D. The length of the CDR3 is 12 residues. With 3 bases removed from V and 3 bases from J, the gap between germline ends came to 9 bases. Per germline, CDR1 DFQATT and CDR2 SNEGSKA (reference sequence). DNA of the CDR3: TGCAGTGCTAGCGTGCAAGACTACGAGCAGTACTTC. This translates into CSASVQDYEQYF.

CDR3 bases: TGTGCCAGCAGCTTGGCCGCAGGGACCCGGAGGGATACGCAGTATTTT. Its protein is CASSLAAGTRRDTQYF. The chain couples TRBV5-8 to TRBJ2-3, with D possibly being TRBD1 or TRBD2 (5 bases each). The V end lost 0 bases, the J end lost 6 bases, and 17 bases lay between the germline ends. The CDR3 loop spans 16 amino acids. In germline, CDR1 is SGHTS, CDR2 YDEGEE.

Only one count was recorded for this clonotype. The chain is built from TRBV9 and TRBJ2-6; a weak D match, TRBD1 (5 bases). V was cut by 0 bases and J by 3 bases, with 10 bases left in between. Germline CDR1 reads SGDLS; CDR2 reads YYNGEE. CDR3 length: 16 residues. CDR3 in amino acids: CASSVVRVGGANVLTF. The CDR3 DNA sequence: TGTGCCAGCAGCGTAGTCAGGGTTGGTGGGGCCAACGTCCTGACTTTC.

This CDR3 is CASSQGGAGYGYTF. Here the CDR3 DNA reads TGTGCCAGCAGCCAAGGAGGGGCTGGGTATGGCTACACCTTC. The J gene is TRBJ1-2, the V gene TRBV14; the D gene is possibly TRBD1 (5 bases). CDR1 is SGHDN, CDR2 FVKESK, per germline. V was clipped by 1 base and J by 5 bases, with 11 bases between them. The CDR3 sequence is 14 residues long. Variable domain in full (rest from reference TRBV14 and TRBJ1-2): EAGVTQFPSHSVIEKGQTVTLRCDPISGHDNLYWYRRVMGKEIKFLLHFVKESKQDESGMPNNRFLAERTGGTYSTLKVQPAELEDSGVYFCASSQGGAGYGYTFGSGTRLTVV.

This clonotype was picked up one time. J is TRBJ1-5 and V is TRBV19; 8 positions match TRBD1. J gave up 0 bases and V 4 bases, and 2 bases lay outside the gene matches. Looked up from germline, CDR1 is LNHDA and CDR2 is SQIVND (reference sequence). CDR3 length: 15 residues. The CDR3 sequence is CASSTQGDSNQPQHF. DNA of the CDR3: TGTGCCAGTAGTACACAGGGGGATAGCAATCAGCCCCAGCATTTT.

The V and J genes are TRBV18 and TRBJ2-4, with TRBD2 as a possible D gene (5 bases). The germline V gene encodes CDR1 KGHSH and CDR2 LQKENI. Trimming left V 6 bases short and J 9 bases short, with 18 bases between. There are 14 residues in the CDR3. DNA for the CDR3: TGTGCCAGCTCGAATGGAGGAGTGTCTGGCATTCAGTACTTC. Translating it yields CASSNGGVSGIQYF.

In DNA, the CDR3 is TGTGCCAGCAGCCGCCGTTTTGGAGGAAAGGCTGAAGCTTTCTTT. This encodes CASSRRFGGKAEAFF. The V gene is TRBV7-8, the J gene TRBJ1-1, with D hard to call. Per the germline V gene, CDR1 is SGHVS and CDR2 is FQNEAQ. V was trimmed by 5 bases and J by 6 bases, leaving 19 bases between them. The CDR3 is 15 amino acids.

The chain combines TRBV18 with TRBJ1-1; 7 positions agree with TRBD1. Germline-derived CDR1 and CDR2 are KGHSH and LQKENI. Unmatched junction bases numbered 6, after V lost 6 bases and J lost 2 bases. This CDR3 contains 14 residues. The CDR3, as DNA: TGTGCCAGCTCCTGGGACAGTAAAAACACTGAAGCTTTCTTT. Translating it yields CASSWDSKNTEAFF.

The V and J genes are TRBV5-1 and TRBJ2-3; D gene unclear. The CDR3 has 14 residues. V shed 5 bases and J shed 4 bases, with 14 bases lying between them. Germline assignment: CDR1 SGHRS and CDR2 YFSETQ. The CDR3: CASREAPNADTQYF. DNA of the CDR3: TGCGCCAGCAGAGAAGCGCCAAACGCAGATACGCAGTATTTT.

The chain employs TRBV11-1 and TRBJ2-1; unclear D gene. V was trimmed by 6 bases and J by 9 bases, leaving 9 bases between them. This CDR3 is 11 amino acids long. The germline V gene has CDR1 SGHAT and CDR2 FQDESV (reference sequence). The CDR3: CASSHRIEQFF. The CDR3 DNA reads TGTGCCAGCAGTCATCGTATTGAGCAGTTCTTC.

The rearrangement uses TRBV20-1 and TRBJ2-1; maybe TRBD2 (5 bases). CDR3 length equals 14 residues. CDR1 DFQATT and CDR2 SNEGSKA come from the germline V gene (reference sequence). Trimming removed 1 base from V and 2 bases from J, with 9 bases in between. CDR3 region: CSARGARAYNEQFF. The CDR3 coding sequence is TGCAGTGCTAGAGGGGCGAGGGCCTACAATGAGCAGTTCTTC.

The CDR3 sequence is CASSLTGGTGSDEQFF. The CDR3 nucleotides are TGTGCCAGCAGTTTAACGGGAGGGACAGGGTCCGATGAGCAGTTCTTC. V usage is TRBV12-3 or TRBV12-4 and J usage is TRBJ2-1; TRBD1 is a possible D gene (9 bases). The CDR3 is made up of 16 amino acids. The V and J ends lost 2 bases and 8 bases respectively, with 19 bases between them.

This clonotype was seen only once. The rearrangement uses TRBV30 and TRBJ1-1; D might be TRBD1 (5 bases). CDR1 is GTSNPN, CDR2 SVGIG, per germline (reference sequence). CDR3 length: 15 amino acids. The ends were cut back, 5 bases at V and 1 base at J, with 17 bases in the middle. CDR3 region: CAWGGADGPNTEAFF. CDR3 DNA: TGTGCCTGGGGGGGAGCCGACGGACCGAACACTGAAGCTTTCTTT.